A single sample is the source of the 19 T cell receptor beta chains below, sequenced in a study of regulatory T cells in long-lasting Graves disease. The time point denotes: newly diagnosed GD, antithyroid drugs for less than 3 months. RNA isolated from PBMCs was used to make the TCR library. The authors built TCR beta libraries using iRepertoire HTBI primers and Arm-PCR of CDR3 regions. TCRdb ran MiXCR on the multiplex PCR reads and lists one entry per CDR3 protein. The table lists about 440,000 distinct CDR3 sequences, about a sixth of them singletons. These same data were also listed under a study on T cells in Graves' hyperthyroidism and ophthalmopathy.

Here the sequenced sample was peripheral blood mononuclear cells (PBMCs), taken at new diagnosis, from a patient treated with antithyroid drugs. These receptors were taken from a woman aged 25 to 45 with Graves disease.

In this sample, this clonotype turned up many times. The chain has TRBV6-5 and TRBJ1-5, with no clear D. Looked up from germline, CDR1 is MNHEY and CDR2 is SVGAGI. This CDR3 spans 12 amino acids. Trimming took off 1 base at V and 4 bases at J, with 2 bases between the two ends. As DNA, the CDR3 is TGTGCCAGCAGTTACTGGAATCAGCCCCAGCATTTT. It yields the protein CASSYWNQPQHF.

This clonotype was seen many times. CDR3: CASSDTGEGGSLYTQYF. In DNA form, the CDR3 reads TGTGCCAGCAGCGACACCGGGGAAGGGGGTTCTTTATATACGCAGTATTTT. This sequence joins TRBV5-5 and TRBJ2-3, with a tentative D call TRBD1 (6 bases). The CDR3 extends over 17 amino acids. Per the germline V gene, CDR1 is SGHKS and CDR2 is YYEKEE (reference sequence). V shed 4 bases and J shed 7 bases, with 25 bases lying between them.

This clonotype was seen at least ten times. This sequence joins TRBV12-3 or TRBV12-4 and TRBJ2-7; TRBD2 might be the D (5 bases). Trimming shortened V by 5 bases and J by 2 bases, and 19 bases separated the two germline ends. The CDR3 length is 16 residues. The CDR3 sequence: CASSPRLAGVPYEQYF. As DNA, the CDR3 is TGTGCCAGCAGTCCCCGCCTTGCGGGTGTACCCTACGAGCAGTACTTC.

This clonotype was counted ten times or more. This rearrangement joins TRBV7-8 to TRBJ2-7; D may match TRBD1 or TRBD2 (5 bases each). The CDR3 is 14 amino acids. CDR1 is SGHVS and CDR2 is FQNEAQ in the germline V gene. Trimming took 5 bases from V and 2 from J, leaving 13 bases between them. This CDR3 is CASSPRDGTYEQYF. The CDR3 nucleotides are TGTGCCAGCAGCCCCCGGGACGGGACCTACGAGCAGTACTTC.

The rearrangement joins TRBV6-4 to TRBJ2-1, with 9 bases aligning to TRBD1. CDR3 length equals 15 residues. The germline CDR1 and CDR2 sequences are MRHNA and SNTAGT. The ends lost 7 bases at V and 5 bases at J; junction bases unmatched: 9. The CDR3 here is CASKADRGFNNEQFF. CDR3 coding DNA: TGTGCCAGCAAGGCGGACAGGGGTTTCAACAATGAGCAGTTCTTC.

The chain couples TRBV4-3 to TRBJ1-2; 9 bases are shared with TRBD1. V shed 3 bases, J shed 8 bases, and the junction held 7 bases outside the gene matches. Germline V lookup: CDR1 LGHNA, CDR2 YSLEER. The CDR3 length is 14 residues. CDR3 sequence reads: CASSHSRDRDGYTF. The DNA for the CDR3 is TGCGCCAGCAGCCACTCCCGGGACAGGGACGGCTACACCTTC.

The chain has TRBV20-1 and TRBJ2-1, with 8 bases aligning to TRBD2. V shed 5 bases, J shed 4 bases, and the junction held 10 bases outside the gene matches. The CDR3 contains 15 residues. Germline CDR1 and CDR2: DFQATT and SNEGSKA (reference sequence). The CDR3: CSAAPGLEQYNEQFF. The CDR3 nucleotides are TGCAGTGCTGCACCGGGACTAGAACAGTACAATGAGCAGTTCTTC.

The sample holds a few counts of this clonotype. J is TRBJ1-1 and V is TRBV4-1, with D possibly TRBD1 on 6 matching bases. The V end was cut by 3 bases, the J end by 7 bases, with 12 bases between. In germline, CDR1 is MGHRA, CDR2 YSYEKL. The CDR3 has 13 residues. This CDR3 reads CASSHPTGDEAFF. As DNA, the CDR3 is TGCGCCAGCAGCCATCCGACAGGAGATGAAGCTTTCTTT.

This clonotype came up a few times. A junction boundary mismatches the germline segment, possibly from a read error. The chain employs TRBV9 and TRBJ2-2; D might be TRBD2 (5 bases). The CDR3 spans 15 residues. CDR1 and CDR2 (germline): SGDLS, YYNGEE. CDR3 sequence reads: CASTLYEANTGEQFF. The CDR3 bases are TGCGCCAGCACCCTATACGAAGCGAACACCGGGGAGCAGTTTTTT.

This clonotype was seen only once. A single base separates this from a much larger clone, so it may be a read error. The chain uses TRBV28 and TRBJ1-6; 8 nucleotides agree with TRBD1. This CDR3 comprises 18 residues. CDR1 is MDHEN, CDR2 SYDVKM, per germline. In nucleotides, the CDR3 is TGTGCCAGCAGCCTCGGACAGGGTCGAATCTCCTATAATCCACCCCTCCACTTT. It codes for CASSLGQGRISYNPPLHF.

This clonotype was seen many times. The genes are TRBV5-1 and TRBJ2-2; TRBD1 or TRBD2 may be the D gene (5 bases each). V was shortened by 2 bases and J by 0 bases, with 11 bases between the two germline ends. This CDR3 contains 16 residues. The germline V gene encodes CDR1 SGHRS and CDR2 YFSETQ. The CDR3 sequence: CASSFGTYANTGELFF. The CDR3, as DNA: TGCGCCAGCAGCTTCGGGACGTACGCGAACACCGGGGAGCTGTTTTTT. Together with reference TRBV5-1 and TRBJ2-2, the CDR3 gives the full variable domain: KAGVTQTPRYLIKTRGQQVTLSCSPISGHRSVSWYQQTPGQGLQFLFEYFSETQRNKGNFPGRFSGRQFSNSRSEMNVSTLELGDSALYLCASSFGTYANTGELFFGEGSRLTVL.

This clonotype was observed a single time. Given a much more abundant clone one base away, this may be a read error. The chain has TRBV28 and TRBJ2-5; 11 bases align to TRBD2. Germline CDR1 is MDHEN and CDR2 is SYDVKM. This CDR3 is built from 13 residues. The CDR3 nucleotides read TGTACCAGCAGTTTATTTTCCGGGACTAGCGGAGTTTTC. Protein product: CTSSLFSGTSGVF.

This clonotype was observed at least ten times. This rearrangement joins TRBV29-1 to TRBJ1-1, with D possibly TRBD1 on 5 matching bases. V dropped 6 bases and J dropped 0 bases, with 17 bases sitting between them. The CDR3 runs 15 residues. The germline CDR1 and CDR2 sequences are SQVTM and ANQGSEA. CDR3 bases: TGCAGCGTCCTCCAGGGACTTCCCTTGAACACTGAAGCTTTCTTT. Translation gives CSVLQGLPLNTEAFF.

Ten or more counts support this clonotype. The rearrangement joins TRBV6-2 or TRBV6-3 to TRBJ2-2, with D unresolved. Trimming removed 2 bases from V and 6 bases from J, with 7 bases in between. This CDR3 has 13 amino acids. Germline V CDR1 and CDR2: MNHEY, SVGEGT. The CDR3 reads CASSYPNAGELFF. The CDR3 DNA sequence: TGTGCCAGCAGTTACCCTAACGCCGGGGAGCTGTTTTTT.

The chain uses TRBV4-1 and TRBJ2-3, with TRBD1 matching 10 bases. With 4 bases clipped from V and 0 bases from J, the junction kept 7 bases outside the gene matches. The CDR3 runs to 17 residues. Per the germline V gene, CDR1 is MGHRA and CDR2 is YSYEKL. CDR3: CASSRQGAGKSTDTQYF. The CDR3 nucleotides are TGCGCCAGCAGCCGACAGGGGGCCGGGAAGAGCACAGATACGCAGTATTTT.

This sequence joins TRBV18 and TRBJ2-1; 10 bases match TRBD2. This CDR3 has 15 amino acids. Germline V gene lookup returns CDR1 KGHSH and CDR2 LQKENI. The V gene end was trimmed by 2 bases and the J gene end by 7 bases; junction bases not matched to a gene: 5. CDR3 in DNA: TGTGCCAGCTCACCAGAACTAGCGGGAAAGAATGAGCAGTTCTTC. This encodes CASSPELAGKNEQFF.

The sample holds many counts of this clonotype. V is TRBV5-1 and J is TRBJ2-1, with 7 nucleotides matching TRBD1. Germline values: CDR1 SGHRS, CDR2 YFSETQ. The ends lost 7 bases at V and 3 bases at J; junction bases unmatched: 7. This CDR3 has 14 residues. For the CDR3, the DNA is TGCGCCAGCGTCGACCGGGACAGCTACAATGAGCAGTTCTTC. Its translation: CASVDRDSYNEQFF.

The CDR3 loop reads CASSRTSGNNEQFF. The CDR3, as DNA: TGTGCCAGCAGTCGGACTAGCGGTAACAATGAGCAGTTCTTC. This chain joins TRBV27 and TRBJ2-1, with 10 bases identical to TRBD2. Germline CDR1 MNHEY, CDR2 SMNVEV (reference sequence). Trimming removed 5 bases from V and 5 bases from J; junction bases left unmatched: 3. This CDR3 is built from 14 residues.

This clonotype was observed a handful of times. J is TRBJ2-2 and V is TRBV5-1, with 13 bases that match TRBD2. The CDR3 is made up of 18 amino acids. The junction had 9 bases not matched to a gene; V was cut back by 0 bases and J by 7 bases. CDR1 SGHRS and CDR2 YFSETQ come from the germline V gene. The DNA for the CDR3 is TGCGCCAGCAGCTTGGAGGGACTAGCGGGAAGGCTCGTCGGGGAGCTGTTTTTT. Translated: CASSLEGLAGRLVGELFF.